Described below is a single T cell receptor beta chain sequence and its context. The treatment denotes: randomized to nivolumab then ipilimumab (arm A) or the reverse (arm B). Patients had received no earlier DNA-damaging chemotherapy. Live CD3+CD8+ CD19− CD56− cells were sorted from PBMCs. CDR3 size: 15 residues. CDR1 is MDHEN, CDR2 SYDVKM, per germline. Sequenced by immunoSEQ multiplex PCR; TCRdb stores in-frame clones only, minus some. The data contain about 20,000 clones, 55% to 80% of them singletons. The source of the sample is a study of sequential checkpoint blockade in melanoma. Study background: First-line arms were nivolumab then ipilimumab, or the reverse, randomized 1:1. After both sequences, patients received maintenance nivolumab.

The sequence came from a human donor with melanoma. The rearrangement joins TRBV28 to TRBJ2-5; TRBD2 matches 9 bases. Judging by the DNA end, TRBJ2-7 fits better; the J call may be wrong. This specimen consisted of CD8+ T cells sorted from blood (inferred from file names), obtained from a patient given nivolumab and ipilimumab in sequence. CDR3 sequence: CASSSYNSGGYEQYF. The CDR3 coding sequence is TGTGCCAGCAGTTCCTACAATAGCGGGGGCTACGAGCAGTACTTC.